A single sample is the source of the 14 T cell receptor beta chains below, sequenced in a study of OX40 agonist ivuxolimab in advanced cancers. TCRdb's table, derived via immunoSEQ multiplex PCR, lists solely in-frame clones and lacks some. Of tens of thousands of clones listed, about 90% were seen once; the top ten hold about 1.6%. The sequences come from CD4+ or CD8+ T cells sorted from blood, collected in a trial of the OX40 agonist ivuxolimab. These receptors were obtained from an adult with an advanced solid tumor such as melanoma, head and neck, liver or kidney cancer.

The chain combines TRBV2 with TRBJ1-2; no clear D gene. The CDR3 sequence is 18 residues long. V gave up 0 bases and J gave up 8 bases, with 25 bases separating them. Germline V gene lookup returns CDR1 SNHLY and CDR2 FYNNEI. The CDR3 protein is CASSEALVQLGMGSGYTF. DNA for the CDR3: TGTGCCAGCAGTGAAGCGCTTGTCCAACTTGGGATGGGATCAGGCTACACCTTC.

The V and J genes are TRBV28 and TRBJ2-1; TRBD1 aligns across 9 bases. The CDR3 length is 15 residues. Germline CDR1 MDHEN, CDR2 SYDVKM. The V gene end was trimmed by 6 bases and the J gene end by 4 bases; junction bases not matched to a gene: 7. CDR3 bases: TGTGCCAGCAGGTGGGGACAGGGCACATACAATGAGCAGTTCTTC. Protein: CASRWGQGTYNEQFF.

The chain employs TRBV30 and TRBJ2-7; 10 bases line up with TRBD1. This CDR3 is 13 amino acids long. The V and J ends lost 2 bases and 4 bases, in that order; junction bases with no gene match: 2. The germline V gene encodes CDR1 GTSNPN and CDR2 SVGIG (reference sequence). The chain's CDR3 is CAWSLGQGYEQYF. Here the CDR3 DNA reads TGTGCCTGGAGTTTGGGACAGGGGTACGAGCAGTACTTC. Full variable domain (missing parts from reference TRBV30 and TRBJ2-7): SQTIHQWPATLVQPVGSPLSLECTVEGTSNPNLYWYRQAAGRGLQLLFYSVGIGQISSEVPQNLSASRPQDRQFILSSKKLLLSDSGFYLCAWSLGQGYEQYFGPGTRLTVT.

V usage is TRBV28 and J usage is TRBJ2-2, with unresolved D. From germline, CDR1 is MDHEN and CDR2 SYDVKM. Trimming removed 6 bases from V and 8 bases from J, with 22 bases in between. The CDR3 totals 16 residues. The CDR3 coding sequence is TGTGCCAGCAGCCCCCCTCACCCAGCCCCGGCTGGGGAGCTGTTTTTT. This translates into CASSPPHPAPAGELFF. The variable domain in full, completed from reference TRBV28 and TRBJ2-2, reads DVKVTQSSRYLVKRTGEKVFLECVQDMDHENMFWYRQDPGLGLRLIYFSYDVKMKEKGDIPEGYSVSREKKERFSLILESASTNQTSMYLCASSPPHPAPAGELFFGEGSRLTVL.

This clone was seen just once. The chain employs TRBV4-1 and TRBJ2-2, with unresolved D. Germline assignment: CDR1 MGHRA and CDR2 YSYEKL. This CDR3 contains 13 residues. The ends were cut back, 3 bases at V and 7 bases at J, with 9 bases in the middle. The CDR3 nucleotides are TGCGCCAGCAGCCATGATCCTATCGGGGAGCTGTTTTTT. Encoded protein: CASSHDPIGELFF.

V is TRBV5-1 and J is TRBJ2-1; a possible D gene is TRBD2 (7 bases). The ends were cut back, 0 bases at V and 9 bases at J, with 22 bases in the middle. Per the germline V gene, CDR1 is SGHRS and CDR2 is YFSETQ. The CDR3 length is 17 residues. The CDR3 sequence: CASSLDPLRGQTGEQFF. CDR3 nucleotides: TGCGCCAGCAGCTTGGACCCCTTGCGGGGGCAAACGGGTGAGCAGTTCTTC.

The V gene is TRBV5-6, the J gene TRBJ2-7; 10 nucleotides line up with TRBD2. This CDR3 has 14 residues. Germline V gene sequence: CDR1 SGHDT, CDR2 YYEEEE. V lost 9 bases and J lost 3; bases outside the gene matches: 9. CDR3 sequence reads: CATNPGTSVYEQYF. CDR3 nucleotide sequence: TGTGCCACCAACCCCGGGACTAGCGTCTACGAGCAGTACTTC.

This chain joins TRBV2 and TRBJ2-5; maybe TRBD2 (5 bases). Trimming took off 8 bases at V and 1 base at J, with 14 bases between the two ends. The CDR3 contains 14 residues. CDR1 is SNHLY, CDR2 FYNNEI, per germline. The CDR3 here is CASQRGAVQETQYF. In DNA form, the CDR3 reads TGTGCCAGCCAACGGGGAGCAGTCCAAGAGACCCAGTACTTC.

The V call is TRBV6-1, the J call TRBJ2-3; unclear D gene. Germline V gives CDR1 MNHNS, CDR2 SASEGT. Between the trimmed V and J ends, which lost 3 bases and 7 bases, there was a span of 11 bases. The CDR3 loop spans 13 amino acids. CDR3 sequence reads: CASSELGGYTQYF. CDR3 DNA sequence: TGTGCCAGCAGTGAGCTCGGTGGCTATACGCAGTATTTT.

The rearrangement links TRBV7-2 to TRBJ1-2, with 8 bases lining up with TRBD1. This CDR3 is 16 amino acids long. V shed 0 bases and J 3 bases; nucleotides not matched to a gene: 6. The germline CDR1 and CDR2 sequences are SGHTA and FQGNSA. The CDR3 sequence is CASSLAPGQGHYGYTF. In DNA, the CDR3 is TGTGCCAGCAGCTTAGCGCCCGGACAGGGCCACTATGGCTACACCTTC.

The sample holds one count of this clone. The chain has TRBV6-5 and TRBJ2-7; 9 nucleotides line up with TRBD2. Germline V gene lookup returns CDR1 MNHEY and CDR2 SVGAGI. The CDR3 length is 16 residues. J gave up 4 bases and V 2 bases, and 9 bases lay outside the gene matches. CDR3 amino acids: CASSYRFSGSMYEQYF. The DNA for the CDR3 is TGTGCCAGCAGTTACCGTTTTAGCGGGAGTATGTACGAGCAGTACTTC.

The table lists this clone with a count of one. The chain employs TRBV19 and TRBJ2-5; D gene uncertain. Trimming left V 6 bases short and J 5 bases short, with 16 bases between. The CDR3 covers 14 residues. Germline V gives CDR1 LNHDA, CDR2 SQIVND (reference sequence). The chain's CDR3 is CASSLRVQRETQYF. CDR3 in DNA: TGTGCCAGTAGCCTCCGGGTCCAGAGGGAGACCCAGTACTTC.

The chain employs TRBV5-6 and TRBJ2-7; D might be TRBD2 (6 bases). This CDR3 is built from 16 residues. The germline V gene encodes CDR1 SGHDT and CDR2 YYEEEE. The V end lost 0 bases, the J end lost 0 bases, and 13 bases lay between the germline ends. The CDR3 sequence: CASSLAAGTVSYEQYF. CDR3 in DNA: TGTGCCAGCAGCTTGGCGGCGGGAACCGTCTCCTACGAGCAGTACTTC.

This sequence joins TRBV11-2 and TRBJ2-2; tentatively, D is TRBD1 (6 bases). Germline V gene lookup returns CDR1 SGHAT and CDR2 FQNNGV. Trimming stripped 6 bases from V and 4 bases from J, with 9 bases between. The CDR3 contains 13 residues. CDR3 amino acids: CASSPQGTGELFF. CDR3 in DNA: TGTGCCAGCAGTCCACAGGGCACCGGGGAGCTGTTTTTT.